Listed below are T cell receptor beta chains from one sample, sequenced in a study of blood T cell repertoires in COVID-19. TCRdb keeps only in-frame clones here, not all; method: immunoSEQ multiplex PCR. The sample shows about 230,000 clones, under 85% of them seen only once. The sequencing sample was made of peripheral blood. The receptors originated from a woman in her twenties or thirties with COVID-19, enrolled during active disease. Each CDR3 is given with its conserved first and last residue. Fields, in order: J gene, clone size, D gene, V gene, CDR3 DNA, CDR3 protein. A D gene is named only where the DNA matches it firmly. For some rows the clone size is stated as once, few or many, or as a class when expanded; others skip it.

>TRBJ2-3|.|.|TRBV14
TGTGCCAGCAGCCAGAGTACTGGGCAGGGGCGGATTGCAGATACGCAGTATTTT
CASSQSTGQGRIADTQYF
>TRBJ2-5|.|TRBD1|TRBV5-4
TGTGCCAGCAGCCATGACAGGGGGCCCCGACAAGAGACCCAGTACTTC
CASSHDRGPRQETQYF
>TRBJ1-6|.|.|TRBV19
TGTGCCAGTAGGGGGCCAAGGACAGCGACGATAAATTCACCCCTCCACTTT
CASRGPRTATINSPLHF
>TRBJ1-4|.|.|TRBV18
TGTGCCAGCTCACGGGCGACTAATGAAAAACTGTTTTTT
CASSRATNEKLFF
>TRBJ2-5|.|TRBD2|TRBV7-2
TGTGCCAGCAGCTTCCCCTTCGCGGGAGGGGAAGAGACCCAGTACTTC
CASSFPFAGGEETQYF
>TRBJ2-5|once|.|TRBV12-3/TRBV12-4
TGTGCCAGCAGTCTCTCAGGGGTGGAGACCCAGTACTTC
CASSLSGVETQYF
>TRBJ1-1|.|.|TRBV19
TGTGCCAGTACAGGGTCTCTGGGTACTGAAGCTTTCTTT
CASTGSLGTEAFF
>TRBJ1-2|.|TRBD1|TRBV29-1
TGCAGCTTAAAAGAGACAGGGATCTATGGCTACACCTTC
CSLKETGIYGYTF
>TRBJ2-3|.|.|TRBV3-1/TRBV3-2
TGTGCCAGCAGCCAAGATCCGAGACAGGCAGGGGATACGCAGTATTTT
CASSQDPRQAGDTQYF
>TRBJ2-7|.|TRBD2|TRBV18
TGTGCCAGCTCACTAGCGGGGACCCTCTACGAGCAGTACTTC
CASSLAGTLYEQYF
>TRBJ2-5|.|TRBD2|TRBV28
TGTGCCAGCAAGGATACTAGCGGAAGAGAGACCCAGTACTTC
CASKDTSGRETQYF
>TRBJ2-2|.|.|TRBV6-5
TGTGCCAGCAGCCTCACCGGGGAGCTGTTTTTT
CASSLTGELFF
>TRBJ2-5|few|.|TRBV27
TGTGCCAGCAGAGACCGGGACACCGGACCCCGACACTTC
CASRDRDTGPRHF
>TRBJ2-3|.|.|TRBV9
TGTGCCAGCAGCGTACGGCCCAGGGACACAGATACGCAGTATTTT
CASSVRPRDTDTQYF
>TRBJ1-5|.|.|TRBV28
TGTGCCAGCAGTTTATTGGATCCGGGAGCTCAGCCCCAGCATTTT
CASSLLDPGAQPQHF
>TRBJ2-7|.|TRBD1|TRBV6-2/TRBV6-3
TGTGCCAGCAGTTGGACAGGGGCCTACGAGCAGTACTTC
CASSWTGAYEQYF
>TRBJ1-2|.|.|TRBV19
TGTGCCAGTAGTATACTCTCTACCTATGGCTACACCTTC
CASSILSTYGYTF
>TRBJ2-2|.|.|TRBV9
TGTGCCAGCAGCGTTCACCGACAGGCTACGAACACCGGGGAGCTGTTTTTT
CASSVHRQATNTGELFF
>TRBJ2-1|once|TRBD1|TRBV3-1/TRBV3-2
TGTGCCAGCAGCCAGGGACAGGCCAGCTCCTACAATGAGCAGTTCTTC
CASSQGQASSYNEQFF
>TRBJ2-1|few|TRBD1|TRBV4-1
TGCGCCAGCAGCTATATCAGGGGGATGGGCAATGAGCAGTTCTTC
CASSYIRGMGNEQFF
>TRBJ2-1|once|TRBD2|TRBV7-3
TGTGCCAGCAGCTTAGCTATAGCGGGGGGGTTTAATGAGCAGTTCTTC
CASSLAIAGGFNEQFF
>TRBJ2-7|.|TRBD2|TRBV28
TGTGCCAGCAGCCCCGGGACTAGCGGGAGCTCCTACGAGCAGTACTTC
CASSPGTSGSSYEQYF
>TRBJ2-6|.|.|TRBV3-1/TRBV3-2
TGTGCCAGCAGCCAAGATCGGATGGGTAGCTTCTCTGGGGCCAACGTCCTGACTTTC
CASSQDRMGSFSGANVLTF
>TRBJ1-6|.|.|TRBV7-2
TGTGCCAGCAGTGTCCAGGACTCCTATAATTCACCCCTCCACTTT
CASSVQDSYNSPLHF
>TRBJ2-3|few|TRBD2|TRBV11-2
TGTGCCAGCAGCTTAGTAGGTTGGGAGGGTCCAGATACGCAGTATTTT
CASSLVGWEGPDTQYF
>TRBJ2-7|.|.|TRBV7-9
TGTGCCAGCAGCCGCCAGAAGTTGAACTACGAGCAGTACTTC
CASSRQKLNYEQYF
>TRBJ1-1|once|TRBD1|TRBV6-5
TGTGCCAGCAGTTACTCGGGGACAGGGGATATAGCTTTCTTT
CASSYSGTGDIAFF
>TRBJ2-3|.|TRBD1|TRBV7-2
TGTGCCAGCAGCTTTCGTCTCCGGGACAGTTCTAGCACAGATACGCAGTATTTT
CASSFRLRDSSSTDTQYF
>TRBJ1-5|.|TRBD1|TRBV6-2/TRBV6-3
TGTGCCAGCAGCCTCGGGACAGAAAAAGATCAGCCCCAGCATTTT
CASSLGTEKDQPQHF
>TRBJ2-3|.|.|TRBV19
TGTGCCAGTAGTATCGGTTCGAGCCGGGAAGATACGCAGTATTTT
CASSIGSSREDTQYF
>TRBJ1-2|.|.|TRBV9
TGTGCCAGCAGCACGACAGGTGCTAACTATGGCTACACCTTC
CASSTTGANYGYTF
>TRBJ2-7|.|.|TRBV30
TGTGCCTGGAGTGTACTTGGGCAGAGCTACGAGCAGTACTTC
CAWSVLGQSYEQYF
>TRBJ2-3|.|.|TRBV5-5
TGTGCCAGCAGCTTCAGGGTATCTGAGGATACGCAGTATTTT
CASSFRVSEDTQYF
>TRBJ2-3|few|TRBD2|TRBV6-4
TGTGCCAGCAGTGAAGATAGCGGGGGGTCAGATACGCAGTATTTT
CASSEDSGGSDTQYF
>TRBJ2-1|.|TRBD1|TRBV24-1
TGTGCCACCAGTGACGCTCAGGGGGCAATAAATGAGCAGTTCTTC
CATSDAQGAINEQFF
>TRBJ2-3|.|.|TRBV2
TGTGCCAGCAGTGAACCCAGGCGCACAGATACGCAGTATTTT
CASSEPRRTDTQYF
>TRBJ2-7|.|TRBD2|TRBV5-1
TGCGCCAGCAGCTTGCTAGCGGGGGTGAGCTCCTACGAGCAGTACTTC
CASSLLAGVSSYEQYF
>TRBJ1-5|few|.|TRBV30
TGTGCCTGGAGCTCCAGGGGAGATCAGCCCCAGCATTTT
CAWSSRGDQPQHF
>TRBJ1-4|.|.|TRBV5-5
TGTGCCAGCAGGGAGCAGGGCTTACGCGATGAAAAACTGTTTTTT
CASREQGLRDEKLFF
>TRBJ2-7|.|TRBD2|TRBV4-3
TGCGCCAGCAGCCGAGTAGCGGGAGGCAAATCCTACGAGCAGTACTTC
CASSRVAGGKSYEQYF
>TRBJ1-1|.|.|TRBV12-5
TGTGCTAGTGGTTTTATCGGGGGGATGAGCACTGAAGCTTTCTTT
CASGFIGGMSTEAFF
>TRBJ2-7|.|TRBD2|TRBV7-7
TGTGCCAGCAGCGAAAGACTAGCGGGACCCTACGAGCAGTACTTC
CASSERLAGPYEQYF
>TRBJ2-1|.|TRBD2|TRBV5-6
TGTGCCAGCAGCCTGACTAGCGGGGGGGCTTTAGATGAGCAGTTCTTC
CASSLTSGGALDEQFF
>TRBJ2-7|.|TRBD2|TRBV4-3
TGCGCCAGCAGCCAAAGACTAGCGGCCATCTACGAGCAGTACTTC
CASSQRLAAIYEQYF
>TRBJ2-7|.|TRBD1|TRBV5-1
TGCGCCAGCAGCCCCCGGGGGACAGGGAAATACGAGCAGTACTTC
CASSPRGTGKYEQYF
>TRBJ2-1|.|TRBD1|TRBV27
TGTGCCAGCAGTTTTACGAAGGACAGGGTCAAGGGCAATGAGCAGTTCTTC
CASSFTKDRVKGNEQFF
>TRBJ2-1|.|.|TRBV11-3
TGTGCCAGCAGCTTAGATCAGGAGGGGGAGCAGTTCTTC
CASSLDQEGEQFF